This is a list of T cell receptor beta chains from one sample in a study of T cells after yellow fever vaccination. TCRdb itself ran the 5' RACE reads through MiXCR, one entry per CDR3 protein. The table shows some 250,000 distinct CDR3 sequences, with roughly 3.5% occurring only once. Sample: PBMCs, taken 15 days after the yellow fever booster vaccination. These receptors all come from a man aged 18-30 years who received the YFV17D yellow fever vaccine. The CDR3 runs from the conserved cysteine through the conserved F or W. D genes are given only for firm matches. Clone size is given for some rows only: seen once, a few or many times, or a class if the clone is expanded.

size: many; D: .; V: TRBV5-1; J: TRBJ1-1; CDR3: CASSFGPEAFF; DNA: TGCGCCAGCAGCTTCGGGCCTGAAGCTTTCTTT
size: many; D: .; V: TRBV6-6; J: TRBJ1-1; CDR3: CASSPHRASNTEAFF; DNA: TGTGCCAGCAGTCCCCACAGGGCCTCGAACACTGAAGCTTTCTTT
size: many; D: TRBD1; V: TRBV7-6; J: TRBJ2-7; CDR3: CASSLGIGTGLPEQYF; DNA: TGTGCCAGCAGCTTAGGAATCGGGACAGGGCTTCCCGAGCAGTACTTC
size: many; D: TRBD1; V: TRBV5-1; J: TRBJ1-5; CDR3: CASSWGDRGVNQPQHF; DNA: TGCGCCAGCAGCTGGGGGGACAGGGGAGTCAATCAGCCCCAGCATTTT
size: many; D: .; V: TRBV12-3/TRBV12-4; J: TRBJ2-3; CDR3: CASRMLGAGVSRDTQYF; DNA: TGTGCCAGCAGAATGCTGGGGGCGGGGGTGTCTAGGGATACGCAGTATTTT
size: .; D: .; V: TRBV10-3; J: TRBJ2-1; CDR3: CAISPTGNEQFF; DNA: TGTGCCATCAGTCCGACCGGCAATGAGCAGTTCTTC
size: many; D: TRBD1; V: TRBV7-9; J: TRBJ1-3; CDR3: CASSLGTVSGNTIYF; DNA: TGTGCCAGCAGCTTGGGGACAGTCTCTGGAAACACCATATATTTT
size: many; D: TRBD1; V: TRBV5-1; J: TRBJ2-6; CDR3: CASSSSTGGGSGANVLTF; DNA: TGCGCCAGCAGCTCTTCGACAGGGGGGGGCTCTGGGGCCAACGTCCTGACTTTC
size: many; D: TRBD2; V: TRBV14; J: TRBJ2-1; CDR3: CASSPQRGIDEQFF; DNA: TGTGCCAGCAGCCCGCAGCGGGGGATCGATGAGCAGTTCTTC
size: many; D: TRBD2; V: TRBV5-1; J: TRBJ2-5; CDR3: CASSLTGTSGGQETQYF; DNA: TGCGCCAGCAGCTTAACCGGGACTAGCGGGGGACAGGAGACCCAGTACTTC
size: many; D: .; V: TRBV7-9; J: TRBJ1-1; CDR3: CASSFSVDTEAFF; DNA: TGTGCCAGCAGCTTTTCAGTTGACACTGAAGCTTTCTTT
size: many; D: .; V: TRBV18; J: TRBJ2-1; CDR3: CASSPGPDGAIAQFF; DNA: TGTGCCAGCTCACCGGGTCCCGACGGGGCAATCGCGCAGTTCTTC
size: many; D: .; V: TRBV7-2; J: TRBJ1-6; CDR3: CASSQPVAPYNSPLHF; DNA: TGTGCCAGCAGTCAACCCGTAGCACCCTATAATTCACCCCTCCACTTT
size: many; D: .; V: TRBV18; J: TRBJ2-3; CDR3: CASSPISYPRSTDTQYF; DNA: TGTGCCAGCTCACCAATTTCGTATCCGAGGAGCACAGATACGCAGTATTTT
size: many; D: .; V: TRBV4-3; J: TRBJ2-3; CDR3: CASSQWTDPTDTQYF; DNA: TGCGCCAGCAGCCAGTGGACAGATCCCACAGATACGCAGTATTTT
size: .; D: .; V: TRBV3-1; J: TRBJ1-5; CDR3: CASSRQADQPQHF; DNA: TGTGCCAGCAGCCGTCAAGCCGATCAGCCCCAGCATTTT
size: many; D: .; V: TRBV18; J: TRBJ1-2; CDR3: CASSPQDPALHGYTF; DNA: TGTGCCAGCTCCCCCCAAGACCCAGCCCTCCATGGCTACACCTTC
size: many; D: .; V: TRBV6-5; J: TRBJ2-1; CDR3: CASSPTLNEQFF; DNA: TGTGCCAGCAGCCCCACGCTGAATGAGCAGTTCTTC